Listed here are 9 T cell receptor beta chains from one sample, sequenced in a study of CD8 T cells in ankylosing spondylitis. MiXCR was run by TCRdb on the 5' RACE reads, yielding one entry per CDR3 protein. This sample has hundreds of thousands of distinct CDR3 sequences, with about 25% found just once. Study findings and constraints: Seven or eight highly homologous variants made up a TCR beta motif, and this motif appeared characteristic of ankylosing spondylitis blood.

These receptors' targets are unknown. Input material: blood, either unsorted or a sorted T cell fraction (not recorded which). These receptors were taken from a male donor with ankylosing spondylitis.

There are many counts of this clonotype. V usage is TRBV12-3 or TRBV12-4 and J usage is TRBJ2-1, with 7 bases fitting TRBD2. The V and J ends lost 2 bases and 2 bases, in that order; junction bases with no gene match: 6. This CDR3 spans 16 amino acids. The chain's CDR3 is CASSLRLAEPYNEQFF. CDR3 sequence (DNA): TGTGCCAGCAGTTTACGGCTAGCGGAACCCTACAATGAGCAGTTCTTC.

This clonotype was recorded only once. The chain recombines TRBV14 with TRBJ2-2; D gene uncertain. This CDR3 has 13 amino acids. The V and J ends lost 6 bases and 5 bases respectively, with 10 bases between them. CDR1 is SGHDN, CDR2 FVKESK, per germline. CDR3 in DNA: TGTGCCAGCAGAAATACAGTGACCGGGGAGCTGTTTTTT. Its protein product is CASRNTVTGELFF.

CDR3 nucleotides: TGCGCCAGCAGCCAGGGGGGAACCACCTACGAGCAGTACTTC. It specifies CASSQGGTTYEQYF. This sequence joins TRBV5-1 and TRBJ2-7, with D perhaps TRBD1 (7 bases). The CDR3 extends over 14 amino acids. The germline V gene encodes CDR1 SGHRS and CDR2 YFSETQ. V shed 4 bases and J shed 2 bases, with 13 bases lying between them.

This clonotype was seen a handful of times. Its ends do not fully match the called genes, so a read error is possible. The J gene is TRBJ2-5, the V gene TRBV29-1, with D maybe TRBD2 (5 bases). Germline CDR1 and CDR2: SQVTM and ANQGSEA. This CDR3 spans 11 amino acids. The CDR3 protein is CSVGAEGPAGF. The CDR3 DNA reads as TGCAGCGTTGGAGCTGAGGGCCCAGCCGGCTTC.

This clonotype has just a few counts. This chain's CDR3 is CASSSTSGRTDTQYF. The CDR3 DNA reads as TGCGCCAGCAGCTCTACTAGCGGGAGGACAGATACGCAGTATTTT. This sequence joins TRBV5-1 and TRBJ2-3, with 12 bases lining up with TRBD2. V gave up 3 bases and J gave up 3 bases; unmatched junction bases: 2. The CDR3 consists of 15 residues. Germline loops: CDR1 SGHRS, CDR2 YFSETQ.

J is TRBJ2-3 and V is TRBV20-1; 8 positions match TRBD2. The CDR3 consists of 14 residues. V was pared by 6 bases and J by 0 bases, with 5 bases of the junction left unmatched. Germline CDR1 reads DFQATT; CDR2 reads SNEGSKA (reference sequence). The CDR3 bases are TGCAGTGCATTAGCGGGACCTAGCACAGATACGCAGTATTTT. Translating gives CSALAGPSTDTQYF.

This clonotype came up once. The rearrangement uses TRBV20-1 and TRBJ2-1; maybe TRBD2 (5 bases). V gave up 2 bases and J gave up 6 bases, with 11 bases separating them. Germline CDR1 DFQATT, CDR2 SNEGSKA (reference sequence). The length of the CDR3 is 13 residues. CDR3 nucleotide sequence: TGCAGTGCTAGAAGGGAGCTACTCAATGAGCAGTTCTTC. This translates into CSARRELLNEQFF.

This clonotype came up a few times. The chain couples TRBV19 to TRBJ2-1; TRBD1 is a possible D gene (5 bases). This CDR3 region has 13 residues. V lost 5 bases to trimming and J lost 6 bases, with 11 bases between them. Germline V gives CDR1 LNHDA, CDR2 SQIVND (reference sequence). CDR3 region: CASSWQGRNEQFF. The DNA of the CDR3 is TGTGCCAGTAGTTGGCAGGGTCGCAATGAGCAGTTCTTC.

V and J are TRBV11-3 and TRBJ2-5; TRBD1 or TRBD2 may be the D gene (6 bases each). Germline values: CDR1 SGHNT, CDR2 YENEEA. This CDR3 spans 14 amino acids. V lost 5 bases and J lost 5, with 15 bases in between. The CDR3 here is CASSLLGGVETQYF. CDR3 nucleotide sequence: TGTGCCAGCAGCCTCCTGGGGGGCGTTGAGACCCAGTACTTC.